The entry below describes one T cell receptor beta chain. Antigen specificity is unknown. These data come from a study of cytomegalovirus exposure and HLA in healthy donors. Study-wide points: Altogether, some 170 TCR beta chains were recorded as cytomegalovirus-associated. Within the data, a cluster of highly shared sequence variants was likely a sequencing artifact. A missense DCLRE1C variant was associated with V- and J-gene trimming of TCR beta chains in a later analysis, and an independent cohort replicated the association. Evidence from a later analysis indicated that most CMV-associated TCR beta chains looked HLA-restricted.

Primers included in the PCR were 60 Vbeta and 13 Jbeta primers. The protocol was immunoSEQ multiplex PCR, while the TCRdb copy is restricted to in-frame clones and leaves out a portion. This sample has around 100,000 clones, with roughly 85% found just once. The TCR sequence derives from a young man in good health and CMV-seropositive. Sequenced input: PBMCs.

As DNA, the CDR3 is TGTGCCAGCAGCTCATCTAGCGGGGACAGCTCCTACAATGAGCAGTTCTTC. The encoded protein is CASSSSSGDSSYNEQFF. The chain links TRBV7-9 to TRBJ2-1, with 9 positions matching TRBD2. This CDR3 region has 17 residues. V gave up 4 bases and J gave up 0 bases; unmatched junction bases: 7. The germline CDR1 and CDR2 sequences are SEHNR and FQNEAQ (reference sequence).